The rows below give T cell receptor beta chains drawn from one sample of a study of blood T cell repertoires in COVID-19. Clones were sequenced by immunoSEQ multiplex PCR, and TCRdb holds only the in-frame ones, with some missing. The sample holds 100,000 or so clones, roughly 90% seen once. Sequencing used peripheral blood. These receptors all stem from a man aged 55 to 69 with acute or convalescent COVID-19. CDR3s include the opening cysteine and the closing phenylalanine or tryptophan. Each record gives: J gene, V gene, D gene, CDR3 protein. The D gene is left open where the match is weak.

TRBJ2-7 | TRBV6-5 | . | CASSYRGRGGAYEQYF
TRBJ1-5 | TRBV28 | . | CASKLGGGGGSNQPQHF
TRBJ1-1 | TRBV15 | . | CATSRRTSGSGEAFF
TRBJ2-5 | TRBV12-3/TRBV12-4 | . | CASSLWSQETQYF
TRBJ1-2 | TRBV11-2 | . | CASSLATGGTGYTF
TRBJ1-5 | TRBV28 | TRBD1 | CASSFIPGGPYQPQHF
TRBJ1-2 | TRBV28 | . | CASRLLAGSGYGYTF
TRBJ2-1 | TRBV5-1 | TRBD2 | CASSFSVGTSGFNEQFF
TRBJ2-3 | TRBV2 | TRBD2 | CASSVGGRTDTQYF
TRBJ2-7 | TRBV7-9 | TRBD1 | CASSLGQLISYEQYF
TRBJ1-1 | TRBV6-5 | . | CASSSGDAEAFF
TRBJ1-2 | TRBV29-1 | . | CSSWGGENGYTF
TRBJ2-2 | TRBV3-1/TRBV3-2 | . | CASRGNTGELFF
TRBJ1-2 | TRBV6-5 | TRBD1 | CASSTGTVYGYTF
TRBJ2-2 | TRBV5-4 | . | CASSLNSARGRELFF
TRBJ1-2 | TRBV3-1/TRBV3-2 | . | CASSQAGGRGSTF
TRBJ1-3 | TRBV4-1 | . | CASSQDVYSGNTIYF
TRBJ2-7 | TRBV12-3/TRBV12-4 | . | CASSLGASYEQYF
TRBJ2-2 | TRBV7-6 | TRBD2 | CASSLYRGGANTGELFF
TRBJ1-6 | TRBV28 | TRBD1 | CASSPGQGPYSPLHF
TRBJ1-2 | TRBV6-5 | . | CASAVKRPSGYTF
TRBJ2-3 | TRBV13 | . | CASSPRGSDTQYF
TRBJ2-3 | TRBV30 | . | CAWSQGSTDTQYF
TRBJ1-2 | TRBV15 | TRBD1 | CATSRDRSWDSGYTF
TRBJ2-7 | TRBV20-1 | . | CSASPLARPSYEQYF
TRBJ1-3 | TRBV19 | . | CASSILSSGNTIYF
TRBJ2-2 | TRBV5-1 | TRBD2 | CASSRMTSGVTGELFF
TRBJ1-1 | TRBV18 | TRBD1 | CASSPLKTGTEAFF
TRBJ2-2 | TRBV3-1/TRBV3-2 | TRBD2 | CASSQDRGLRTGELFF